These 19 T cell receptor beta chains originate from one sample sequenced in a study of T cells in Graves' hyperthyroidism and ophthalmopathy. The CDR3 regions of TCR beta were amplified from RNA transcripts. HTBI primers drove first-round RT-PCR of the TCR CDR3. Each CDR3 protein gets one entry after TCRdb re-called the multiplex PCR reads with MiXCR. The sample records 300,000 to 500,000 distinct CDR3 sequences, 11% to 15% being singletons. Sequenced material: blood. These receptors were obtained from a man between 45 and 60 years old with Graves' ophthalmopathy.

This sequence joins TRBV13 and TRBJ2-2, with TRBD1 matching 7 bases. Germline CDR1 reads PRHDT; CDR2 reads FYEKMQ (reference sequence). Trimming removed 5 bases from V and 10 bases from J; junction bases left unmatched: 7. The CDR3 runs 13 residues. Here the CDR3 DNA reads TGTGCCAGCAGCGCCGAAGGGGGCTCGGAGCTGTTTTTT. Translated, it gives CASSAEGGSELFF.

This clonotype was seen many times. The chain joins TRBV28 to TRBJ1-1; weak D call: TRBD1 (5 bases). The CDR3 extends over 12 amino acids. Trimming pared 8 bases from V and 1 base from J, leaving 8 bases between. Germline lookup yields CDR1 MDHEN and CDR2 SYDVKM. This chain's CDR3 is CASDTGNTEAFF. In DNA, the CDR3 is TGTGCCAGCGATACAGGGAACACTGAAGCTTTCTTT.

CDR3 amino acids: CASSFRALNGGYTF. CDR3 nucleotide sequence: TGTGCCAGCAGTTTCCGGGCCCTAAACGGCGGCTACACCTTC. V usage is TRBV28 and J usage is TRBJ1-2; unclear D gene. This CDR3 has 14 residues. CDR1 and CDR2 from the germline V gene are MDHEN and SYDVKM. Trimming pared 3 bases from V and 8 bases from J, leaving 16 bases between.

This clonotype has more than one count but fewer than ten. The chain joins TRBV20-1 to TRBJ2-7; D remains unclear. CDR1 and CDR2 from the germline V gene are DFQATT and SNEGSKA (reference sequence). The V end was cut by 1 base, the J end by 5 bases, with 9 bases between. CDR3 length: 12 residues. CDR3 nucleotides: TGCAGTGCTAGAGGGGATACGAACGAGCAGTACTTC. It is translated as CSARGDTNEQYF.

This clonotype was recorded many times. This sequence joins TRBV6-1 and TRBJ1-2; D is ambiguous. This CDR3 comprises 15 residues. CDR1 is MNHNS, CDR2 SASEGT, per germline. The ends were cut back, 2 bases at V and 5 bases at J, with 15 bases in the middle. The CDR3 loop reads CASSESSGDWYGYTF. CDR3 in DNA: TGTGCCAGCAGTGAAAGTAGTGGGGATTGGTATGGCTACACCTTC.

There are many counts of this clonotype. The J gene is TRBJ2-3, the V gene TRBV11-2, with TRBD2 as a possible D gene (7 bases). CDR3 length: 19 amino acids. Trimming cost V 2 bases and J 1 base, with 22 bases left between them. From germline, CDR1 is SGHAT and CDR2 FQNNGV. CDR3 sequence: CASSLIPHKGGGRTDTQYF. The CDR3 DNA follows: TGTGCCAGCAGCTTAATTCCGCACAAGGGGGGAGGGCGCACAGATACGCAGTATTTT. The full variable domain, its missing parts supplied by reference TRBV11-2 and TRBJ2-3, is EAGVAQSPRYKIIEKRQSVAFWCNPISGHATLYWYQQILGQGPKLLIQFQNNGVVDDSQLPKDRFSAERLKGVDSTLKIQPAKLEDSAVYLCASSLIPHKGGGRTDTQYFGPGTRLTVL.

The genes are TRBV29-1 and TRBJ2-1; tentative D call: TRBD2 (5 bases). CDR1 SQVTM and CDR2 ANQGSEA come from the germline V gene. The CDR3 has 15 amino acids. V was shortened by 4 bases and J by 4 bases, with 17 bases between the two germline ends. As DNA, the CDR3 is TGCAGCGTTGTGAGCGGCCACCAGCAATACAATGAGCAGTTCTTC. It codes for CSVVSGHQQYNEQFF.

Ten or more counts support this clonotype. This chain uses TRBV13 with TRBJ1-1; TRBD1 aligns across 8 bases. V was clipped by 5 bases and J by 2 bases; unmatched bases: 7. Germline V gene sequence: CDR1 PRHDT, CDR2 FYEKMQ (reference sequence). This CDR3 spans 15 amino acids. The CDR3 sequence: CASSHTGTGNTEAFF. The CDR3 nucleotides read TGTGCCAGCAGCCATACCGGGACAGGAAACACTGAAGCTTTCTTT.

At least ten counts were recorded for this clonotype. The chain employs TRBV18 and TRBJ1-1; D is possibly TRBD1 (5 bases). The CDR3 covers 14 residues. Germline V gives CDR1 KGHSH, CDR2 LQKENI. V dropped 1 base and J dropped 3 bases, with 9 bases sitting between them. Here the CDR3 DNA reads TGTGCCAGCTCACCACAACAGGCCGACACTGAAGCTTTCTTT. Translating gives CASSPQQADTEAFF.

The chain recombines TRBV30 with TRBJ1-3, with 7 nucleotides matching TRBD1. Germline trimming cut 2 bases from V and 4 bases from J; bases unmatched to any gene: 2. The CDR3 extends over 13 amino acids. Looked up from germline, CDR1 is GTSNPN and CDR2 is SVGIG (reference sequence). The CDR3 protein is CAWSTGDGNTIYF. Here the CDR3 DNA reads TGTGCCTGGAGTACAGGGGACGGAAACACCATATATTTT.

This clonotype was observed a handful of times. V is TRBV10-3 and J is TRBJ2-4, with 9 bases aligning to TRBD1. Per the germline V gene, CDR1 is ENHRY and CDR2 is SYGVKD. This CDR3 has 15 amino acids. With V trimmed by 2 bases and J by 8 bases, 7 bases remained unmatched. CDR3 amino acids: CAISEPDRGKDIQYF. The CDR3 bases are TGTGCCATCAGTGAGCCAGACAGGGGGAAGGACATTCAGTACTTC.

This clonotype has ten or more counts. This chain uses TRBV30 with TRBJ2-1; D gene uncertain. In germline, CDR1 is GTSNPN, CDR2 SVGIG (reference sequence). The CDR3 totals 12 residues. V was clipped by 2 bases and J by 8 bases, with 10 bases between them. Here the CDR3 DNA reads TGTGCCTGGAGTCTCCTGGGCGATGAGCAGTTCTTC. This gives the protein CAWSLLGDEQFF.

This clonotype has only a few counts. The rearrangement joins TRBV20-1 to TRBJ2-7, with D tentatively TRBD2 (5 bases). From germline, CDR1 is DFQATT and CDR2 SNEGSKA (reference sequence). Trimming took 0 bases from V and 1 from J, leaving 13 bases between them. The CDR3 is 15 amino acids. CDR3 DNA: TGCAGTGCTAGAGATCTCACTAGAAGGTCCTACGAGCAGTACTTC. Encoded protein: CSARDLTRRSYEQYF.

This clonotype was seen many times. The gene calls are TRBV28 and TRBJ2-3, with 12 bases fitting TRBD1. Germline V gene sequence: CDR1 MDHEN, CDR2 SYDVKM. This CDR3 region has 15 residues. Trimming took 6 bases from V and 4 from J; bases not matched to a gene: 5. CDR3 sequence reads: CASRAGTGGSDTQYF. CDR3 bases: TGTGCCAGCAGGGCGGGGACAGGGGGCTCAGATACGCAGTATTTT.

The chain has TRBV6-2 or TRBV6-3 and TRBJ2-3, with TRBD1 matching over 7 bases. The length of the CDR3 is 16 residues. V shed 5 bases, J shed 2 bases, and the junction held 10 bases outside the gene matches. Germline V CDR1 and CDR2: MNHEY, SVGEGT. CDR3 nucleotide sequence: TGTGCCAGCAGTGACGACAGGGTGCCACACACAGATACGCAGTATTTT. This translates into CASSDDRVPHTDTQYF.

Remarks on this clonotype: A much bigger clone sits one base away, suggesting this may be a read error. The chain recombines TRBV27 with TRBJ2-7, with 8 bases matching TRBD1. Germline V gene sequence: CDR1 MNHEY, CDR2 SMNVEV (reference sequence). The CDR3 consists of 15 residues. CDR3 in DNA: TGTGCCGGCAGAGTTCCAGGGACAGGTGCCTACGAGCAGTACTTC. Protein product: CAGRVPGTGAYEQYF.

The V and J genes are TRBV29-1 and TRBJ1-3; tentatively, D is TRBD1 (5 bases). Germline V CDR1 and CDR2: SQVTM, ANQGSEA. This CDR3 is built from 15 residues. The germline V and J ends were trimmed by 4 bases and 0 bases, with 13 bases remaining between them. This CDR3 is CSVVSTASSGNTIYF. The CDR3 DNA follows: TGCAGCGTTGTTTCGACAGCATCCTCTGGAAACACCATATATTTT.

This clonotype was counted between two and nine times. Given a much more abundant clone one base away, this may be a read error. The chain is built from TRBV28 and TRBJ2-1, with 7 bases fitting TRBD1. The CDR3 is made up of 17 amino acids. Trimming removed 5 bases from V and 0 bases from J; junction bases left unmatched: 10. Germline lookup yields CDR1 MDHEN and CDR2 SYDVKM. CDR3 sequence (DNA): TGTGCCAGCAGTACCTCACAGGGGCTAGGCTCCTACAATGAGCAGTTCTTC. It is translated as CASSTSQGLGSYNEQFF. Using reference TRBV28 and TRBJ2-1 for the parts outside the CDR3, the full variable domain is DVKVTQSSRYLVKRTGEKVFLECVQDMDHENMFWYRQDPGLGLRLIYFSYDVKMKEKGDIPEGYSVSREKKERFSLILESASTNQTSMYLCASSTSQGLGSYNEQFFGPGTRLTVL.

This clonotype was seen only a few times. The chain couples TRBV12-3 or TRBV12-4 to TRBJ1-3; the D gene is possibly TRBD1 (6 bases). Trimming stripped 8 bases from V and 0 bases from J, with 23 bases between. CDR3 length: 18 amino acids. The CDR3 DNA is TGTGCCAGCGGATCCGACAGGTTTCATTCCGACTCTGGAAACACCATATATTTT. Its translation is CASGSDRFHSDSGNTIYF.